Listed below are T cell receptor beta chains from one sample, sequenced in a study of cytomegalovirus exposure and HLA in healthy donors. Clones were read by immunoSEQ multiplex PCR, and TCRdb kept only the in-frame ones, dropping some. The repertoire holds 150,000 or so clones, 77% seen once, with 1.6% in the top ten. What was sequenced was PBMCs. The receptor source for this set is a woman in her twenties or thirties in good health and CMV-seronegative. Both conserved end residues are part of each CDR3. D genes are given only for firm matches. Clone size is stated in some rows and not others, as once, few, many or a class when expanded.

D,size,J,V,CDR3,DNA
TRBD1,few,TRBJ1-2,TRBV2,CASSDRQGAYGYTF,TGTGCCAGCAGTGATCGGCAGGGGGCCTATGGCTACACCTTC
-,-,TRBJ1-1,TRBV18,CASSPRDGSTEAFF,TGTGCCAGCTCACCAAGGGATGGGAGCACTGAAGCTTTCTTT
-,-,TRBJ1-2,TRBV14,CASSQEIGRGTNYGYTF,TGTGCCAGCAGCCAAGAGATCGGGAGAGGGACTAACTATGGCTACACCTTC
TRBD1,-,TRBJ1-2,TRBV5-6,CASSLRRTGEGYTF,TGTGCCAGCAGCTTAAGAAGGACAGGGGAAGGCTACACCTTC
-,-,TRBJ1-2,TRBV7-8,CASSLRARALHGYTF,TGTGCCAGCAGCTTAAGGGCCAGGGCCCTACATGGCTACACCTTC
-,once,TRBJ1-1,TRBV11-2,CASSLGGGTRYTEAFF,TGTGCCAGCAGCTTAGGAGGGGGTACGAGGTACACTGAAGCTTTCTTT
TRBD2,few,TRBJ2-3,TRBV9,CASSEQPSGISTDTQYF,TGTGCCAGCAGCGAACAACCTAGCGGGATAAGCACAGATACGCAGTATTTT
-,-,TRBJ1-2,TRBV28,CASSYRAGYTF,TGTGCCAGCAGTTACAGGGCTGGCTACACCTTC
TRBD1,-,TRBJ1-1,TRBV5-4,CASSPKGARTDTEAFF,TGTGCCAGCAGCCCGAAGGGGGCTAGGACGGACACTGAAGCTTTCTTT
-,-,TRBJ1-1,TRBV27,CASSLGGDNEAFF,TGTGCCAGCAGTTTAGGGGGGGACAATGAAGCTTTCTTT
-,-,TRBJ2-7,TRBV7-2,CASSLISQGFSYEQYF,TGTGCCAGCAGCTTGATTAGCCAGGGATTCTCCTACGAGCAGTACTTC
-,-,TRBJ1-2,TRBV7-9,CAAGGSYGYTF,TGTGCCGCCGGCGGTTCCTATGGCTACACCTTC
-,-,TRBJ2-4,TRBV5-1,CASSPTRSNIQYF,TGCGCCAGCAGCCCAACACGATCAAACATTCAGTACTTC
-,-,TRBJ1-1,TRBV5-1,CAGERTEAFF,TGCGCCGGCGAGCGGACTGAAGCTTTCTTT